Only one count was recorded for the clone carrying this TCR beta chain. Antigen unknown. The entry originates in a study of T cell responses to AZD1222 COVID-19 vaccine. The wider study: Second-dose intervals near 4 or 12 weeks were combined.

Using immunoSEQ multiplex PCR, the repertoire was profiled, and TCRdb retains in-frame clones only, with some absent. The table shows 150,000 to 200,000 clones, with 85% to 95% occurring only once. Study-wide results and limits: CD4 TCRs associated with vaccination spanned spike, dominating at 160-218 and 743-854. White British donors predominated, females outnumbered males, and clonal diversity was possibly underestimated.

Germline CDR1 is SNHLY and CDR2 is FYNNEI. V lost 2 bases to trimming and J lost 3 bases; unmatched junction nucleotides: 10. The CDR3 loop spans 17 amino acids. The source material was peripheral blood, sampled on day 0 of AZD1222 vaccination. The TCR originated in an adult in good health. The rearrangement joins TRBV2 to TRBJ2-5; 9 positions agree with TRBD1. Here the CDR3 reads CASSESRDRVVEETQYF. DNA of the CDR3: TGTGCCAGCAGTGAATCTCGGGACAGGGTGGTCGAAGAGACCCAGTACTTC. Full variable domain (outside the CDR3, taken from reference TRBV2 and TRBJ2-5): EPEVTQTPSHQVTQMGQEVILRCVPISNHLYFYWYRQILGQKVEFLVSFYNNEISEKSEIFDDQFSVERPDGSNFTLKIRSTKLEDSAMYFCASSESRDRVVEETQYFGPGTRLLVL.